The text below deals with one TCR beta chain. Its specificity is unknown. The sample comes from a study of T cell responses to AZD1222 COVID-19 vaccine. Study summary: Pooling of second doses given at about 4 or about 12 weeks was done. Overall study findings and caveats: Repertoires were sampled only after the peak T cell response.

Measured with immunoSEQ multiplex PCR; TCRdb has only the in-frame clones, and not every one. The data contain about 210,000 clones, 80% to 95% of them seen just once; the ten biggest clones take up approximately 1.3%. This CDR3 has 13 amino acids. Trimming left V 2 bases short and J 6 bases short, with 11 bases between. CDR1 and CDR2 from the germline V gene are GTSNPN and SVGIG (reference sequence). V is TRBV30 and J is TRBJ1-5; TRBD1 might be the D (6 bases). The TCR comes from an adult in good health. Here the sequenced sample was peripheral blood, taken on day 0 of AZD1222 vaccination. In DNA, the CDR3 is TGTGCCTGGAGTATAGGGGGGGCTCAGCCCCAGCATTTT. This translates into CAWSIGGAQPQHF.